These 21 T cell receptor beta chains came from one sample sequenced in a study of CD4 and CD8 cells across lung adenocarcinoma regions. TCRdb used MiXCR to reprocess the PCR reads, holding one entry per CDR3 protein. The data hold about 20,000 distinct CDR3 sequences, with 51% observed a single time. Sequencing was performed on CD8+ T cells from the center of a lung tumor. The origin of the receptors is a female donor with lung adenocarcinoma. The CD4 and CD8 labels of this study may be unreliable.

This clonotype has just a few counts. This chain links TRBV5-1 with TRBJ1-2; D might be TRBD1 (6 bases). V dropped 0 bases and J dropped 0 bases, with 12 bases sitting between them. The CDR3 has 16 amino acids. Germline CDR1 is SGHRS and CDR2 is YFSETQ. The CDR3 region is CASSLETGHTNYGYTF. CDR3 coding DNA: TGCGCCAGCAGCTTGGAGACGGGACATACTAACTATGGCTACACCTTC.

Concerning this clonotype: Relative to the germline gene, one junction end is altered; a read error may explain this. The J gene is TRBJ2-1, the V gene TRBV7-6; weak D call: TRBD2 (5 bases). CDR3 length: 13 residues. The germline V gene encodes CDR1 SGHVS and CDR2 FNYEAQ. CDR3 DNA sequence: TGTGCCAGCCAGGCTGGGAGTAAAGATACGCAGTTCTTT. Translation gives CASQAGSKDTQFF.

This clonotype has only one observation. Germline is not matched at one junction end, which may reflect a read error. The chain couples TRBV6-1 to TRBJ1-2, with D perhaps TRBD1 (5 bases). Germline V CDR1 and CDR2: MNHNS, SASEGT. CDR3 size: 13 residues. The CDR3 region is CASVTQENYGYAF. CDR3 DNA: TGTGCCAGTGTGACACAGGAGAACTATGGCTACGCCTTC.

This chain joins TRBV6-1 and TRBJ2-7; D unresolved. From germline, CDR1 is MNHNS and CDR2 SASEGT. V was trimmed by 1 base and J by 2 bases, leaving 6 bases between them. The CDR3 is 13 amino acids. The CDR3 DNA sequence: TGTGCCAGCAGTGAAGACCACGCCTACGAGCAGTACTTC. Its translation is CASSEDHAYEQYF.

The chain has TRBV7-2 and TRBJ2-5, with TRBD2 matching 9 bases. Matching the DNA end better, TRBJ2-7 makes the J call doubtful. CDR1 is SGHTA, CDR2 FQGNSA, per germline. CDR3 length equals 15 residues. DNA for the CDR3: TGTGCCAGCAGCTTAGAGGCGGGGGGGAGACTCGAGCAGTACTTC. Translating gives CASSLEAGGRLEQYF.

About this clonotype itself: It is likely a read error, because the conserved phenylalanine at the end of the CDR3 is missing. The chain combines TRBV10-3 with TRBJ2-1; tentative D call: TRBD2 (6 bases). V lost 3 bases and J 6 bases, leaving 9 bases between the germline ends. The CDR3 spans 13 residues. Germline CDR1 ENHRY, CDR2 SYGVKD. The CDR3 loop is CAISERGGNEQFL. The CDR3 nucleotides are TGTGCCATCAGTGAAAGGGGAGGCAATGAGCAGTTCTTA.

CDR3 in amino acids: CASSLTSGFSGANVLTF. For the CDR3, the DNA is TGTGCCAGCAGTTTGACTAGCGGATTCTCTGGGGCCAACGTCCTGACTTTC. This rearrangement joins TRBV6-5 to TRBJ2-6, with 9 bases aligning to TRBD2. The CDR3 is 17 residues long. After removal of 4 bases from V and 0 bases from J, the junction contained 4 bases not matched to a gene. From germline, CDR1 is MNHEY and CDR2 SVGAGI.

This chain joins TRBV6-2 or TRBV6-3 and TRBJ2-1; 8 bases are shared with TRBD1. The trim removed 0 bases at V and 12 bases at J, leaving 7 bases unmatched. Germline CDR1 is MNHEY and CDR2 is SVGEGT. The CDR3 extends over 14 amino acids. The CDR3 here is CASSYSSKGQGQFF. The CDR3 nucleotides are TGTGCCAGCAGTTACTCATCGAAAGGACAGGGGCAGTTCTTC.

V is TRBV6-5 and J is TRBJ2-2; D is possibly TRBD1 (6 bases). The germline V gene encodes CDR1 MNHEY and CDR2 SVGAGI. The CDR3 has 14 residues. The V and J ends lost 2 bases and 16 bases respectively, with 20 bases between them. This chain's CDR3 is CASSYMTGPGAQFF. The CDR3 bases are TGTGCCAGCAGTTACATGACAGGTCCCGGGGCGCAGTTTTTT.

The chain carries TRBV11-3 and TRBJ1-1; D is unresolved. The V end was cut by 2 bases, the J end by 2 bases, with 0 bases between. Germline values: CDR1 SGHNT, CDR2 YENEEA. The CDR3 is 11 residues long. CDR3 region: CASSLNTEAFF. As DNA, the CDR3 is TGTGCCAGCAGCTTAAACACTGAAGCTTTCTTT.

This clonotype has a handful of counts. This chain links TRBV10-1 with TRBJ2-5; 7 nucleotides match TRBD1. V was clipped by 1 base and J by 5 bases; unmatched bases: 4. The CDR3 runs to 14 residues. The germline V gene encodes CDR1 WNHNN and CDR2 SYGVQD (reference sequence). The CDR3 loop is CASSEYTGAETQYF. In DNA, the CDR3 is TGCGCCAGCAGTGAGTACACAGGGGCCGAGACCCAGTACTTC.

In its sample, this clonotype was seen a few times. The CDR3: CASSYSFYSGTKQYF. As DNA, the CDR3 is TGTGCCAGCAGTTACTCGTTTTACTCCGGGACTAAGCAGTATTTT. The rearrangement joins TRBV6-5 to TRBJ2-3, with 7 bases aligning to TRBD2. V lost 0 bases to trimming and J lost 11 bases; unmatched junction nucleotides: 11. Per germline, CDR1 MNHEY and CDR2 SVGAGI. This CDR3 is built from 15 residues.

This clonotype is judged medium-sized (0.01 to 0.1%). The V gene is TRBV6-5, the J gene TRBJ2-5; D is uncertain. Gene TRBJ2-7 matches the end of the DNA better, so the J call may be wrong. The CDR3 totals 11 residues. Germline V gives CDR1 MNHEY, CDR2 SVGAGI. The chain's CDR3 is CASIFGLEQYF. The CDR3 coding sequence is TGTGCCAGCATTTTTGGTCTCGAGCAGTACTTC.

This clonotype was seen once. The rearrangement links TRBV6-5 to TRBJ2-3; maybe TRBD2 (6 bases). Germline V gene lookup returns CDR1 MNHEY and CDR2 SVGAGI. V lost 4 bases and J lost 0, with 20 bases in between. This CDR3 has 18 residues. The chain's CDR3 is CASSSPPGVGTSTDTQYF. The CDR3 bases are TGTGCCAGCAGTTCCCCCCCGGGGGTGGGGACTAGCACAGATACGCAGTATTTT.

This chain connects TRBV6-1 to TRBJ2-1; 10 bases fit TRBD2. Trimming took 6 bases from V and 6 from J; bases not matched to a gene: 8. This CDR3 is built from 15 residues. Germline CDR1 and CDR2: MNHNS and SASEGT. The CDR3 loop reads CASSSLAGVSNEQFF. In DNA form, the CDR3 reads TGTGCCAGCAGCAGCCTAGCGGGGGTCTCCAATGAGCAGTTCTTC.

Notes on this clonotype: At one boundary the junction diverges from the germline segment, which might be a read error. CDR3 sequence: CAGSEGGRGQEIQYF. The CDR3 nucleotides read TGCGCCGGCAGTGAGGGGGGCCGTGGCCAAGAGATTCAGTACTTC. The chain links TRBV10-1 to TRBJ2-4; D tentatively fits TRBD1 or TRBD2 (6 bases each). This CDR3 is built from 15 residues. Germline CDR1 WNHNN, CDR2 SYGVQD (reference sequence).

The V call is TRBV6-1, the J call TRBJ2-2; the D call may be TRBD1 or TRBD2 (5 bases each). CDR1 MNHNS and CDR2 SASEGT come from the germline V gene. This CDR3 has 16 amino acids. V lost 3 bases and J 16 bases, leaving 27 bases between the germline ends. For the CDR3, the DNA is TGTGCCAGCAGTGACCCCTCTGCTGGGTGCACCGGGGCGCAGTTTTTT. It encodes CASSDPSAGCTGAQFF.

This clonotype has only a few counts. The chain is built from TRBV7-6 and TRBJ2-1; a possible D gene is TRBD2 (6 bases). Trimming removed 5 bases at V and 1 base at J, with 27 bases between. The CDR3 runs 20 residues. Germline values: CDR1 SGHVS, CDR2 FNYEAQ. CDR3 protein: CASSRRPAGLGTSSYNEQFF. CDR3 sequence (DNA): TGTGCCAGCAGCAGGCGGCCAGCGGGCCTCGGTACGAGTTCCTACAATGAGCAGTTCTTC.

The sample holds many counts of this clonotype. The genes are TRBV7-6 and TRBJ1-1; 9 nucleotides match TRBD1. CDR1 and CDR2 (germline): SGHVS, FNYEAQ. V shed 5 bases and J 4 bases; nucleotides not matched to a gene: 2. This CDR3 comprises 13 residues. The CDR3 DNA reads TGTGCCAGCAGCCCGACAGGGGGCACTGAAGCTTTCTTT. It codes for CASSPTGGTEAFF.

This clonotype was detected ten times or more. The gene calls are TRBV7-6 and TRBJ2-5, with TRBD2 matching over 14 bases. CDR1 is SGHVS, CDR2 FNYEAQ, per germline. V shed 4 bases and J 5 bases; nucleotides not matched to a gene: 6. The CDR3 runs to 16 residues. The CDR3 DNA follows: TGTGCCAGCAGCTCGGGACTAGCGGGAGTGAGGGAGACCCAGTACTTC. Translating gives CASSSGLAGVRETQYF.

V and J are TRBV6-2 or TRBV6-3 and TRBJ2-5, with D tentatively TRBD2 (7 bases). Trimming took off 5 bases at V and 0 bases at J, with 16 bases between the two ends. This CDR3 contains 16 residues. The V gene's germline CDR1 is MNHEY and CDR2 SVGEGT. The CDR3 here is CASSKKRGGYQETQYF. The CDR3 DNA follows: TGTGCCAGCAGTAAAAAAAGGGGGGGCTACCAAGAGACCCAGTACTTC.